The 25 T cell receptor beta chains listed next were all sequenced from one sample in a study of OX40 agonist ivuxolimab in advanced cancers. Libraries came from the immunoSEQ multiplex PCR assay. Not all clones reach the TCRdb copy of this immuneACCESS table, which keeps in-frame sequences only. Checked studies attribute under half of the gap to unresolved V genes and leave the rest unexplained. The sample table lists around 100,000 clones, 70% to 90% of them with a count of one. The ten largest clones represent about 0.15% of the sample. The material sequenced was CD4+ or CD8+ T cells sorted from blood, taken in a trial of the OX40 agonist ivuxolimab. The receptors stem from an adult with an advanced solid tumor such as melanoma, head and neck, liver or kidney cancer.

V and J are TRBV25-1 and TRBJ1-6; TRBD1 might be the D (5 bases). Germline V lookup: CDR1 MGHDK, CDR2 SYGVNS. The CDR3 spans 14 residues. The V end lost 11 bases, the J end lost 5 bases, and 16 bases lay between the germline ends. This CDR3 reads CAGMGWGDNSPLHF. As DNA, the CDR3 is TGTGCCGGCATGGGCTGGGGGGATAATTCACCCCTCCACTTT.

The chain carries TRBV27 and TRBJ2-5, with 10 bases lining up with TRBD1. V trimming: 5 bases; J trimming: 5 bases; junction bases outside the gene matches: 5. Germline assignment: CDR1 MNHEY and CDR2 SMNVEV (reference sequence). The CDR3 covers 14 residues. Here the CDR3 reads CASSKTGGGETQYF. The DNA for the CDR3 is TGTGCCAGCAGTAAGACAGGGGGCGGGGAGACCCAGTACTTC.

The rearrangement joins TRBV11-2 to TRBJ2-1; 7 nucleotides align to TRBD2. The germline gives CDR1 SGHAT, CDR2 FQNNGV. CDR3 length equals 15 residues. The V gene end was trimmed by 2 bases and the J gene end by 1 base; junction bases not matched to a gene: 2. The CDR3 bases are TGTGCCAGCAGCTTACGGGGGGAGTCCTACAATGAGCAGTTCTTC. Its protein product is CASSLRGESYNEQFF.

This clone was counted only a few times. The J gene is TRBJ1-1, the V gene TRBV4-2; 7 positions match TRBD1. From germline, CDR1 is LGHNA and CDR2 YNFKEQ. V shed 1 base and J 1 base; nucleotides not matched to a gene: 9. This CDR3 comprises 17 residues. The CDR3 here is CASSQAGHRGGNTEAFF. In DNA, the CDR3 is TGTGCCAGCAGCCAAGCTGGACACAGGGGTGGGAACACTGAAGCTTTCTTT.

The J gene is TRBJ2-1, the V gene TRBV2; 7 nucleotides line up with TRBD2. Trimming removed 6 bases from V and 3 bases from J; junction bases left unmatched: 5. There are 14 residues in the CDR3. Germline CDR1 reads SNHLY; CDR2 reads FYNNEI. CDR3 sequence reads: CASRAGLGYNEQFF. CDR3 coding DNA: TGTGCCAGCAGAGCGGGACTGGGCTACAATGAGCAGTTCTTC.

This sequence joins TRBV11-1 and TRBJ1-1; 8 nucleotides match TRBD1. CDR1 is SGHAT, CDR2 FQDESV, per germline (reference sequence). This CDR3 contains 14 residues. V gave up 3 bases and J gave up 1 base; unmatched junction bases: 1. The CDR3 DNA sequence: TGTGCCAGCAGCTTGGGACAGGAGAACACTGAAGCTTTCTTT. Translation: CASSLGQENTEAFF.

The chain combines TRBV7-3 with TRBJ2-3; D possibly corresponds to TRBD1 (6 bases). CDR3 length: 14 amino acids. In germline, CDR1 is SGHTA, CDR2 FQGTGA. V lost 2 bases, J lost 8 bases, and 14 bases lay in between. In nucleotides, the CDR3 is TGTGCCAGCAGCTTATCACAGGGCCGGGGTACGCAGTATTTT. This encodes CASSLSQGRGTQYF.

This clone was picked up a small number of times. The gene calls are TRBV7-9 and TRBJ1-1; TRBD1 is a possible D gene (5 bases). Germline V lookup: CDR1 SEHNR, CDR2 FQNEAQ (reference sequence). CDR3 length: 15 amino acids. Trimming took 4 bases from V and 4 from J, leaving 16 bases between them. The chain's CDR3 is CASSSEWGRGTEAFF. The CDR3 DNA follows: TGTGCCAGCAGCTCCGAATGGGGAAGGGGCACTGAAGCTTTCTTT.

The V and J genes are TRBV5-1 and TRBJ2-3; D assignment may be TRBD1 or TRBD2 (6 bases each). V was pared by 6 bases and J by 3 bases, with 17 bases between. The V gene's germline CDR1 is SGHRS and CDR2 YFSETQ. The CDR3 length is 15 residues. Here the CDR3 reads CASTGVGGLTDTQYF. DNA of the CDR3: TGCGCCAGCACCGGGGTGGGGGGCTTAACAGATACGCAGTATTTT.

The chain links TRBV7-9 to TRBJ2-2; unclear D gene. Germline CDR1 and CDR2: SEHNR and FQNEAQ (reference sequence). Trimming shortened V by 4 bases and J by 5 bases, and 5 bases separated the two germline ends. This CDR3 comprises 12 residues. CDR3 sequence: CASSSSTGELFF. The CDR3 bases are TGTGCCAGCAGCTCGTCGACCGGGGAGCTGTTTTTT.

This chain joins TRBV7-7 and TRBJ2-5; 9 bases line up with TRBD2. Germline CDR1 and CDR2: SSHAT and FNYEAQ (reference sequence). The CDR3 spans 14 residues. The junction had 8 bases not matched to a gene; V was cut back by 5 bases and J by 7 bases. Here the CDR3 DNA reads TGTGCCAGCAGCGAGAGCGGGGGGATAGGGACCCAGTACTTC. This codes for CASSESGGIGTQYF.

This clone was seen just once. The rearrangement joins TRBV27 to TRBJ1-6, with 10 nucleotides matching TRBD1. From germline, CDR1 is MNHEY and CDR2 SMNVEV (reference sequence). This CDR3 has 16 residues. Germline trimming cut 2 bases from V and 6 bases from J; bases unmatched to any gene: 4. In DNA form, the CDR3 reads TGTGCCAGCAGTTTAACGGGGACAGGGGCTAATTCACCCCTCCACTTT. Its translation is CASSLTGTGANSPLHF.

This rearrangement joins TRBV5-1 to TRBJ2-2, with D perhaps TRBD1 (8 bases). Germline CDR1 reads SGHRS; CDR2 reads YFSETQ. The V end was cut by 4 bases, the J end by 0 bases, with 19 bases between. The CDR3 is made up of 18 amino acids. The CDR3 sequence is CASSRQGRAFANTGELFF. As DNA, the CDR3 is TGCGCCAGCAGCCGACAGGGGAGGGCATTTGCGAACACCGGGGAGCTGTTTTTT.

CDR3 region: CASSLRGTSHNEQFF. The DNA of the CDR3 is TGCGCCAGCAGCTTGAGGGGGACTAGCCACAATGAGCAGTTCTTC. The chain joins TRBV5-1 to TRBJ2-1, with 9 nucleotides matching TRBD2. This CDR3 contains 15 residues. Germline CDR1 is SGHRS and CDR2 is YFSETQ. V trimming: 1 base; J trimming: 5 bases; junction bases outside the gene matches: 4.

Here the CDR3 reads CASSRQFQETQYF. CDR3 DNA: TGTGCCAGCAGCCGCCAGTTCCAAGAGACCCAGTACTTC. The rearrangement joins TRBV9 to TRBJ2-5, with unresolved D. The CDR3 extends over 13 amino acids. Germline CDR1 reads SGDLS; CDR2 reads YYNGEE. The V and J ends lost 4 bases and 1 base respectively, with 8 bases between them.

This clone was observed a handful of times. This rearrangement joins TRBV27 to TRBJ1-6; a possible D gene is TRBD1 (5 bases). CDR1 and CDR2 (germline): MNHEY, SMNVEV (reference sequence). This CDR3 has 15 amino acids. V shed 2 bases and J shed 7 bases, with 12 bases lying between them. CDR3 loop: CASSLNPRVNSPLHF. CDR3 sequence (DNA): TGTGCCAGCAGTTTAAACCCCAGGGTGAATTCACCCCTCCACTTT.

V gene TRBV29-1 combines with J gene TRBJ2-2; possible D gene TRBD2, 5 bases. The germline CDR1 and CDR2 sequences are SQVTM and ANQGSEA. The CDR3 has 13 residues. V lost 3 bases and J 2 bases, leaving 7 bases between the germline ends. Here the CDR3 DNA reads TGCAGCGTTGACACGGGAAACACCGGGGAGCTGTTTTTT. Translating it yields CSVDTGNTGELFF.

The V and J genes are TRBV5-1 and TRBJ2-2; weak D call: TRBD2 (6 bases). With 1 base removed from V and 2 bases from J, the gap between germline ends came to 12 bases. Germline V gene data show CDR1 as SGHRS and CDR2 as YFSETQ. CDR3 size: 16 residues. CDR3 region: CASSLPPGRNTGELFF. CDR3 nucleotide sequence: TGCGCCAGCAGCTTGCCACCCGGGAGAAACACCGGGGAGCTGTTTTTT.

CDR3 nucleotide sequence: TGTGCCAGCAGTCCCGACAGGGGTAACAATCAGCCCCAGCATTTT. Encoded protein: CASSPDRGNNQPQHF. The chain uses TRBV6-5 and TRBJ1-5, with 8 bases fitting TRBD1. The V gene's germline CDR1 is MNHEY and CDR2 SVGAGI. V was pared by 5 bases and J by 3 bases, with 6 bases of the junction left unmatched. The length of the CDR3 is 15 residues.

For this clone: Other DNA sequences of this sample code for an identical CDR3. The chain is built from TRBV30 and TRBJ2-7; D gene ambiguous. The CDR3 consists of 12 residues. Germline lookup yields CDR1 GTSNPN and CDR2 SVGIG (reference sequence). Trimming removed 2 bases from V and 7 bases from J, with 12 bases in between. This chain's CDR3 is CAWSPRRREQYF. The DNA of the CDR3 is TGTGCCTGGAGTCCCCGAAGGCGGGAGCAGTACTTC.

CDR3 bases: TGTGCCTGGACCTTCCAGGGGGGGGTGAATGAAAAACTGTTTTTT. Its translation: CAWTFQGGVNEKLFF. V gene TRBV30 combines with J gene TRBJ1-4; 7 bases line up with TRBD1. J was trimmed by 5 bases and V by 4 bases; bases with no gene match: 10. Germline assignment: CDR1 GTSNPN and CDR2 SVGIG (reference sequence). This CDR3 has 15 residues.

The chain has TRBV19 and TRBJ2-6; a weak D match, TRBD2 (6 bases). V was cut by 5 bases and J by 4 bases, with 21 bases left in between. CDR1 is LNHDA, CDR2 SQIVND, per germline (reference sequence). The CDR3 totals 18 residues. The DNA for the CDR3 is TGTGCCAGTAGTCGTATCACAGGAGGGCAGTCCGGGGCCAACGTCCTGACTTTC. Translated: CASSRITGGQSGANVLTF.

V is TRBV10-3 and J is TRBJ1-2, with 7 bases identical to TRBD1. Losses at the gene ends were 7 bases for V and 4 bases for J; bases not matched to a gene: 6. The CDR3 extends over 13 amino acids. CDR1 is ENHRY, CDR2 SYGVKD, per germline. The CDR3 DNA is TGTGCCATCACACCTTCAGGGGGCTATGGCTACACCTTC. Translated: CAITPSGGYGYTF.

This clone appeared a single time. The rearrangement uses TRBV29-1 and TRBJ1-5, with a tentative D call TRBD1 (5 bases). Trimming left V 6 bases short and J 3 bases short, with 12 bases between. Germline CDR1 and CDR2: SQVTM and ANQGSEA. This CDR3 contains 13 residues. CDR3 loop: CSVRDGFNQPQHF. The CDR3 region has the DNA TGCAGCGTCCGGGACGGATTCAATCAGCCCCAGCATTTT.

The chain couples TRBV28 to TRBJ1-5; D remains unclear. The germline CDR1 and CDR2 sequences are MDHEN and SYDVKM. The CDR3 length is 15 residues. Trimming removed 1 base at V and 1 base at J, with 8 bases between. The CDR3 sequence is CASSLFSGSNQPQHF. The DNA for the CDR3 is TGTGCCAGCAGTTTATTTTCGGGGAGCAATCAGCCCCAGCATTTT.